This T cell receptor (beta chain) was found in a study of T cell repertoires in cytomegalovirus infection. Study overall: As its CMV epitopes, the study selected recently identified HLA-C-restricted and well-studied HLA-B-restricted targets. Public TCR beta signatures were indicative of both CMV infection and a matching HLA type. Findings and caveats of the study: The response measured ex vivo was dominated by TCR beta clonotypes (HLA-C-restricted and CMV-specific). Carriers of CMV and the relevant HLA type were discriminated by public TCR beta frequency.

The germline CDR1 and CDR2 sequences are SGHNT and YENEEA. Trimming took off 2 bases at V and 0 bases at J, with 19 bases between the two ends. CDR3 length: 19 residues. TCRdb used MiXCR to reprocess the reads, holding one entry per CDR3 protein. The sample carries about half a million distinct CDR3 sequences, under 55% recorded once. This clonotype was seen only a few times. The target antigen is unknown. V is TRBV11-3 and J is TRBJ2-2; D may be TRBD2 (6 bases). The starting material was cultured PBMCs, obtained from culture after CMV antigen stimulation. The source of this sequence is a human donor in good health (CMV status not recorded). Some clones in this sample may be carry-over from other donors' samples. CDR3 sequence reads: CASSLSRGWREPNTGELFF. The CDR3 coding sequence is TGTGCCAGCAGCTTATCACGGGGGTGGCGGGAACCGAACACCGGGGAGCTGTTTTTT.